The clone carrying this T cell receptor beta chain was seen ten or more times. This specimen belongs to a study of read filtering for tumor transcriptome and immune sequencing. Overall study: TCR-mapped reads were about 3.5 to 10.27 million with IR-seq versus about 85 to 1,300 with RNA-seq.

This CDR3 comprises 16 residues. Germline-derived CDR1 and CDR2 are MNHEY and SVGAGI. Deletions cut 7 bases from V and 3 bases from J, with 16 bases between. From 400 to 450 ng of RNA, a library with molecular barcoded alpha/delta and beta/gamma adaptors was made. One entry per CDR3 protein results from TCRdb running MiXCR on the reads. Of 49,000 or so distinct CDR3 sequences listed, less than 15% were seen once; the top ten hold less than 15%. The specimen sequenced was a population of CD138-negative cells sorted from bone marrow. J is TRBJ1-6 and V is TRBV6-5; tentatively, D is TRBD1 (5 bases). The TCR comes from a donor aged 40 or over with multiple myeloma. CDR3 coding DNA: TGTGCCAGCACCAGGACGGGACCGATCTATAATTCACCCCTCCACTTT. Amino acid sequence: CASTRTGPIYNSPLHF.